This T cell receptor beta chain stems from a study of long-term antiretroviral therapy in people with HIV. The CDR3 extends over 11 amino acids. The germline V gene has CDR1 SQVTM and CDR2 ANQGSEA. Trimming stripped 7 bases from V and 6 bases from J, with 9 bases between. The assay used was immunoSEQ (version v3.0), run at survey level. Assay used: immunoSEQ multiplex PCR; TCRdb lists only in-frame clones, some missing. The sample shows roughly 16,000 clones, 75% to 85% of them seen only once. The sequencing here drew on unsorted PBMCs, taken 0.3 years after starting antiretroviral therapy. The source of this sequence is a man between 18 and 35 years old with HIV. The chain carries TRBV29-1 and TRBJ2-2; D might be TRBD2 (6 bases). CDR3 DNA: TGCAGCGGTAGCGGTCCCGGGGAGCTGTTTTTT. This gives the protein CSGSGPGELFF.